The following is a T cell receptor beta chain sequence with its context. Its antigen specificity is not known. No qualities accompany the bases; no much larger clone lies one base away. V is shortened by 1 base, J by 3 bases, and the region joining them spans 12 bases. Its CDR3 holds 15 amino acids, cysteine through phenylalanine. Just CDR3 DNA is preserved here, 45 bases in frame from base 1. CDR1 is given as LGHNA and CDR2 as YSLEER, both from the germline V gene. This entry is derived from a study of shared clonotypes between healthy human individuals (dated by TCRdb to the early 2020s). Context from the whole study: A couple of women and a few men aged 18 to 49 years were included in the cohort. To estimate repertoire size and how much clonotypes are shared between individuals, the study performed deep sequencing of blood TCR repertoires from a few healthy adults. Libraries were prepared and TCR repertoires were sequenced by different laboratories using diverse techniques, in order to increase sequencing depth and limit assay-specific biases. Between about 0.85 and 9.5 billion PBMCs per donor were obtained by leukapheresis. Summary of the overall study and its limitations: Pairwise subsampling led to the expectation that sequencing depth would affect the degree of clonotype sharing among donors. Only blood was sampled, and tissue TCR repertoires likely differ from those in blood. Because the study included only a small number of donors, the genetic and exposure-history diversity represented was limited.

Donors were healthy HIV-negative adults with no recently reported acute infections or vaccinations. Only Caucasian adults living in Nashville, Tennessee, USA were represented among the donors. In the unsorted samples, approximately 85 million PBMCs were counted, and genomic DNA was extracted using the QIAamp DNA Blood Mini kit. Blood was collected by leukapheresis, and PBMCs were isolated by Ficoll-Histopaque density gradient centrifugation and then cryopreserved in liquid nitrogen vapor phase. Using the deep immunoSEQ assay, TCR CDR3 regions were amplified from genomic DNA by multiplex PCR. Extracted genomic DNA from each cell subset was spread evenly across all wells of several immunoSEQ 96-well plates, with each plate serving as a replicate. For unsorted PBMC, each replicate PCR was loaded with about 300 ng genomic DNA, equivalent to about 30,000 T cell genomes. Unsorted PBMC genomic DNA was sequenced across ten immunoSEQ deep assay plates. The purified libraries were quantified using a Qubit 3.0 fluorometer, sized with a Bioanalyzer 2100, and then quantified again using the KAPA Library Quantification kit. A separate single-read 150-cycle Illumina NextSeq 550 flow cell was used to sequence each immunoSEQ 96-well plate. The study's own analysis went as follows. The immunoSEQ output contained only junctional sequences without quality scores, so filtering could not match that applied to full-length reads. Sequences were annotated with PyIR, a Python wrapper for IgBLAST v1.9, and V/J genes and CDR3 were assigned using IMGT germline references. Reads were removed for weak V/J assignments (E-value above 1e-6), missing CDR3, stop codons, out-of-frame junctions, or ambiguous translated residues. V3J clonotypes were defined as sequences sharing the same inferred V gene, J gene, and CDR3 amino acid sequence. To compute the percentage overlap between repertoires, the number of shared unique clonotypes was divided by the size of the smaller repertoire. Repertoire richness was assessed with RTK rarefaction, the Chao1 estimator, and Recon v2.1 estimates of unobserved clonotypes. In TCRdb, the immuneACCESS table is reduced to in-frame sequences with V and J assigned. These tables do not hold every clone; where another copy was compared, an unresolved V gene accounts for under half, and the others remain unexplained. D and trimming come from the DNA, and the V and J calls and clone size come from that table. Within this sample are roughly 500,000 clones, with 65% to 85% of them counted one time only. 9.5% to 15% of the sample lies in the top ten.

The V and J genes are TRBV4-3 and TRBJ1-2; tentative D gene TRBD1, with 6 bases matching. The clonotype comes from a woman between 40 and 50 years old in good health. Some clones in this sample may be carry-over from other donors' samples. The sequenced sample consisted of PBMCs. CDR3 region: CASSQVEGGDYGYTF. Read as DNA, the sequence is TGCGCCAGCAGCCAAGTTGAAGGGGGGGACTATGGCTACACCTTC.